The clone carrying this TCR beta chain was detected only a few times. Its antigen is as yet unknown. Pooled samples include second doses given at about 4 or 12 weeks. Some clones are missing from TCRdb's copy, which holds only in-frame ones; the method was immunoSEQ multiplex PCR. The sample lists 120,000 or so clones, approximately 80% seen once, with around 27% in the top ten. This record belongs to a study of T cell responses to AZD1222 COVID-19 vaccine. Points from the study as a whole: Recipients of two AZD1222 doses showed rising Spike-specific TCR breadth and depth. As reported, nearly half of all spike-specific TCRs target variant regions that are unmutated. Repertoires were collected only later (after the peak T cell response had occurred).

This clonotype was obtained from an adult who received the AZD1222 COVID-19 vaccine. Sequencing used peripheral blood, obtained 28 days after the second AZD1222 dose.

CDR3 in amino acids: CASSVFPGPTAGYTF. The CDR3 DNA is TGTGCCAGCAGCGTATTTCCGGGACCGACGGCCGGCTACACCTTC. This chain connects TRBV7-6 to TRBJ1-2, with D possibly being TRBD1 (5 bases). The germline CDR1 and CDR2 sequences are SGHVS and FNYEAQ. The CDR3 has 15 residues. V was clipped by 5 bases and J by 8 bases, with 21 bases between them.